This TCR beta chain derives from a study of blood T cell repertoires in COVID-19. Study overall: Sites in the United States, Italy and Spain provided acute and convalescent COVID-19 samples. In each case, the material was cDNA or gDNA derived from T cells, B-cell-depleted T cells, or PBMCs.

Trimming removed 5 bases from V and 10 bases from J, with 18 bases in between. Germline V gene data show CDR1 as SGHTA and CDR2 as FQGNSA. The CDR3 runs to 14 residues. Sequencing was performed with immunoSEQ multiplex PCR; in TCRdb, only in-frame clones are kept and a portion is missing. Altogether 62,000 or so clones are present, 80% to 90% being singletons, with the ten largest covering 7.5% to 9%. Sequenced input: peripheral blood. The V call is TRBV7-2, the J call TRBJ2-1; D perhaps matches TRBD2 (6 bases). This clonotype originated in a man in his forties or fifties with active COVID-19. CDR3 bases: TGTGCCAGCAGCATCAACCTAGCGACGGCCGAGCAGTTCTTC. This translates into CASSINLATAEQFF.